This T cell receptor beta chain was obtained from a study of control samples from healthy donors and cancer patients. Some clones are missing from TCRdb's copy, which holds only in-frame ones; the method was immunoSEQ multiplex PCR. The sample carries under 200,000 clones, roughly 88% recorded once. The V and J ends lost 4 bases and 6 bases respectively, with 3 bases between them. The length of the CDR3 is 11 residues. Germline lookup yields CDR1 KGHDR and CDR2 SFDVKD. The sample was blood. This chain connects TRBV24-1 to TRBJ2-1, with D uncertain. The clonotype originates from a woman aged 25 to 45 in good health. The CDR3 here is CATSEINEQFF. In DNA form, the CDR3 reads TGTGCCACCAGTGAAATCAATGAGCAGTTCTTC.